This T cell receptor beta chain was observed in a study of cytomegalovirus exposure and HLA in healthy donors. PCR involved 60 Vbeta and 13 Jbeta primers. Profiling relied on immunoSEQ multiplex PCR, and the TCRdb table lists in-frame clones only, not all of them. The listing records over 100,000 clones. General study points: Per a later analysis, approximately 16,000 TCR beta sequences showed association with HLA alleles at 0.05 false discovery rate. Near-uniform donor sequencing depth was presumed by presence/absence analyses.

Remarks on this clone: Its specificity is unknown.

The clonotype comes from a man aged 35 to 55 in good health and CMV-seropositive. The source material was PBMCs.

The CDR3 is CASSLMTSGYQEQYF. DNA of the CDR3: TGTGCCAGCAGCTTAATGACTAGCGGGTACCAGGAGCAGTACTTC. The chain is built from TRBV7-2 and TRBJ2-7; TRBD2 aligns across 10 bases. The CDR3 extends over 15 amino acids. Germline trimming cut 2 bases from V and 7 bases from J; bases unmatched to any gene: 8. Germline CDR1 is SGHTA and CDR2 is FQGNSA.